The 6 T cell receptor beta chains below were found in one sample sequenced in a study of blood T cells in healthy people across ages. With a J-beta primer mix and a sample-barcoded 5' primer, a second PCR ran 7 to 11 cycles. TCRdb analysed the 5' RACE reads with MiXCR anew, one entry per CDR3 protein. The sample has about 1.5 million distinct CDR3 sequences, approximately 43% seen once. The sequencing sample was made of blood. These receptor sequences come from a woman aged 18-29 years in good health.

This clonotype turned up a few times. J is TRBJ2-1 and V is TRBV5-1, with TRBD1 matching over 10 bases. Per germline, CDR1 SGHRS and CDR2 YFSETQ. The CDR3 covers 15 residues. With 4 bases clipped from V and 3 bases from J, the junction kept 4 bases outside the gene matches. CDR3 nucleotide sequence: TGCGCCAGCAGCCCGGGACAGGGGAACTACAATGAGCAGTTCTTC. This codes for CASSPGQGNYNEQFF.

The sample holds a few counts of this clonotype. The rearrangement joins TRBV12-3 or TRBV12-4 to TRBJ1-2, with unresolved D. This CDR3 has 14 amino acids. Trimming took off 3 bases at V and 7 bases at J, with 15 bases between the two ends. The CDR3 DNA is TGTGCCAGCAGTTTGAGGCGGGTATTTGGTGGCTACACCTTC. Amino acids: CASSLRRVFGGYTF.

The J gene is TRBJ1-2, the V gene TRBV20-1; maybe TRBD1 (5 bases). Germline assignment: CDR1 DFQATT and CDR2 SNEGSKA (reference sequence). The CDR3 spans 12 residues. Between the trimmed V and J ends, which lost 6 bases and 2 bases, there was a span of 10 bases. The CDR3 loop reads CSAPDNNYGYTF. CDR3 DNA: TGCAGTGCCCCGGACAACAACTATGGCTACACCTTC.

The chain is built from TRBV5-8 and TRBJ2-5; 9 positions match TRBD2. V shed 5 bases and J 9 bases; nucleotides not matched to a gene: 14. CDR3 length equals 15 residues. Germline loops: CDR1 SGHTS, CDR2 YDEGEE. CDR3 nucleotide sequence: TGTGCCAGCAGGTTGAGCGGGAGGTTATTGGAGGCCCAGTACTTC. As protein: CASRLSGRLLEAQYF.

In this sample, this clonotype turned up a few times. This chain joins TRBV7-2 and TRBJ1-4; TRBD1 matches at 7 bases. CDR3 length equals 13 residues. CDR1 SGHTA and CDR2 FQGNSA come from the germline V gene. The CDR3 region has the DNA TGTATCCAGGGGGTGGCAACTAATGAAAAACTGTTTTTT. Its protein product is CIQGVATNEKLFF.

In its sample, this clonotype was seen a few times. The V call is TRBV6-2 or TRBV6-3, the J call TRBJ2-4; possibly TRBD1 for D (6 bases). CDR3 length equals 16 residues. Deletions cut 0 bases from V and 5 bases from J, with 14 bases between. Germline V gives CDR1 MNHEY, CDR2 SVGEGT. The CDR3 here is CASSYSQGFMENIQYF. As DNA, the CDR3 is TGTGCCAGCAGTTACTCGCAGGGGTTTATGGAAAACATTCAGTACTTC.